These T cell receptor beta chains were read from a single sample in a study of T cell changes during pregnancy in multiple sclerosis. Libraries were prepared by immunoSEQ multiplex PCR; TCRdb keeps only in-frame clonotypes and omits some of them. The sample contains 90,000 to 100,000 clones, around 90% of which appear only once. The material was peripheral blood, obtained after pregnancy. The receptors come from a female donor in good health, enrolled as a control in a pregnancy study. The conserved cysteine and the conserved F or W are not part of the CDR3 here. The order of the fields is J gene, V gene, clone size, CDR3 protein. Clone sizes are given selectively: once, few, many, or a class where the clone is expanded.

>TRBJ2-2|TRBV12-5|NA
ASGLPFPGLNRGLTGELF
>TRBJ2-5|TRBV11-3|once
ASSSRQDQETQY
>TRBJ1-2|TRBV11-2|NA
ASSLGAAGNYGYT
>TRBJ1-2|TRBV13|NA
ASSSQTGWSYGYT
>TRBJ1-2|TRBV4-1|once
ASSQVRPGAIYGYT
>TRBJ1-2|TRBV7-2|NA
ASSLGGANYGYT
>TRBJ2-7|TRBV6-5|once
ASSQTAHRGEQY
>TRBJ1-2|TRBV5-6|NA
ASSWTGRSGYT
>TRBJ2-1|TRBV5-6|NA
ASSLVPSGYNEQF
>TRBJ2-7|TRBV19|NA
ASSLTGISSYEQY
>TRBJ1-2|TRBV7-3|NA
ASSPYQNYGYT
>TRBJ2-5|TRBV27|NA
ASSYPSSSQETQY
>TRBJ2-1|TRBV7-9|once
ASSARNEQF
>TRBJ2-3|TRBV9|NA
ASSVGRGGINTQY
>TRBJ2-2|TRBV5-1|NA
ASSFNPGYTGELF
>TRBJ2-5|TRBV5-5|NA
ASSNDYFGETQY
>TRBJ2-7|TRBV5-6|NA
ASSPRRASYEQY
>TRBJ2-3|TRBV5-4|NA
ASSATSTDTQY
>TRBJ1-2|TRBV6-5|NA
ASSPGYGYT
>TRBJ1-1|TRBV5-4|NA
ASSHRGKGNTEAF
>TRBJ2-3|TRBV27|NA
ASSPTSGDTDTQY
>TRBJ1-5|TRBV23-1|NA
ASSRRQVGDNQPQH
>TRBJ2-7|TRBV10-3|NA
AISPTSGYEQY